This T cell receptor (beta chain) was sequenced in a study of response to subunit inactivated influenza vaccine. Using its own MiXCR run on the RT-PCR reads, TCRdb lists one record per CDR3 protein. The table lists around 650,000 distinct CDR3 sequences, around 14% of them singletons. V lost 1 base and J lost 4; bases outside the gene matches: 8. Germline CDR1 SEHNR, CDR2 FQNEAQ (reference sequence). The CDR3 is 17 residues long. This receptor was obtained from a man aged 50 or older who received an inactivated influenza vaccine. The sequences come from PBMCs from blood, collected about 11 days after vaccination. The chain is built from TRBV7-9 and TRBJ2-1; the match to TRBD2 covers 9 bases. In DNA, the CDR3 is TGTGCCAGCAGCTTAGGAAGCCTAGCGGGGTTTTACAATGAGCAGTTCTTC. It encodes CASSLGSLAGFYNEQFF.